Shown below are 12 T cell receptor beta chains from a single sample sequenced in a study of T cell repertoires in ileal Crohn's disease. Some clones are missing from TCRdb's copy, which holds only in-frame ones; the method was immunoSEQ multiplex PCR. The data show approximately 27,000 clones, with about three quarters seen just once and roughly 5.5% held by the top ten. Specimen: ileal tissue. The receptors come from an adult with Crohn's disease.

The V and J genes are TRBV10-3 and TRBJ2-1; D perhaps matches TRBD2 (5 bases). The germline V and J ends were trimmed by 0 bases and 7 bases, with 19 bases remaining between them. This CDR3 is built from 17 residues. CDR1 is ENHRY and CDR2 is SYGVKD in the germline V gene. Here the CDR3 DNA reads TGTGCCATCAGTGAGTCTAACGCGGGCCCACCCGGGAATGAGCAGTTCTTC. As protein: CAISESNAGPPGNEQFF.

This rearrangement joins TRBV27 to TRBJ1-4; 9 positions match TRBD1. Germline V gene sequence: CDR1 MNHEY, CDR2 SMNVEV (reference sequence). This CDR3 spans 14 amino acids. V lost 5 bases, J lost 4 bases, and 2 bases stayed unmatched. The chain's CDR3 is CASSAGQGNEKLFF. The CDR3 DNA reads as TGTGCCAGCAGTGCGGGACAGGGTAATGAAAAACTGTTTTTT.

This clone came up once. The chain recombines TRBV6-5 with TRBJ1-1; D remains ambiguous. The CDR3 spans 14 residues. V lost 5 bases and J 6 bases, leaving 16 bases between the germline ends. Germline CDR1 reads MNHEY; CDR2 reads SVGAGI. DNA for the CDR3: TGTGCCAGCAGTGACCGGAGTGGAGTGTCTGAAGCTTTCTTT. Encoded protein: CASSDRSGVSEAFF.

A note on this clone: Germline and junction disagree at one end, which may indicate a read error. V usage is TRBV4-2 and J usage is TRBJ2-2; D is possibly TRBD2 (5 bases). The CDR3 has 16 amino acids. Germline V gene sequence: CDR1 LGHNA, CDR2 YNFKEQ. In DNA form, the CDR3 reads TGTGCCAGCAGCCAAGTCTTTAGGTTCAACACCGGGGAGCTGGTTTTT. This gives the protein CASSQVFRFNTGELVF.

The chain carries TRBV29-1 and TRBJ1-2; 10 bases fit TRBD1. The CDR3 totals 16 residues. Germline CDR1 and CDR2: SQVTM and ANQGSEA. V was clipped by 5 bases and J by 0 bases; unmatched bases: 9. The CDR3 sequence is CSVRGTGDHANYGYTF. DNA of the CDR3: TGCAGCGTTCGCGGGACAGGGGACCACGCTAACTATGGCTACACCTTC.

The V call is TRBV19, the J call TRBJ1-1, with a tentative D call TRBD1 (5 bases). CDR3 length: 13 amino acids. The V end lost 5 bases, the J end lost 4 bases, and 11 bases lay between the germline ends. Germline CDR1 and CDR2: LNHDA and SQIVND (reference sequence). DNA of the CDR3: TGTGCCAGTAGTCTCAGGGTGGCCACTGAAGCTTTCTTT. The encoded protein is CASSLRVATEAFF.

The V and J genes are TRBV7-8 and TRBJ1-1; 10 bases agree with TRBD1. The germline CDR1 and CDR2 sequences are SGHVS and FQNEAQ. The length of the CDR3 is 17 residues. Trimming removed 2 bases from V and 1 base from J; junction bases left unmatched: 7. The CDR3 region is CASSLQGQGGWNTEAFF. Written as DNA, the CDR3 is TGTGCCAGCAGCTTACAAGGACAGGGGGGATGGAACACTGAAGCTTTCTTT. Drawing the rest from reference TRBV7-8 and TRBJ1-1, the complete variable domain is GAGVSQSPRYKVAKRGQDVALRCDPISGHVSLFWYQQALGQGPEFLTYFQNEAQLDKSGLPSDRFFAERPEGSVSTLKIQRTQQEDSAVYLCASSLQGQGGWNTEAFFGQGTRLTVV.

This sequence joins TRBV6-5 and TRBJ1-1; TRBD1 might be the D (5 bases). V was shortened by 4 bases and J by 6 bases, with 15 bases between the two germline ends. The CDR3 has 14 residues. The V gene's germline CDR1 is MNHEY and CDR2 SVGAGI. The CDR3 region is CASSSGGLVAEAFF. The CDR3 nucleotides are TGTGCCAGCAGTTCTGGGGGGTTGGTGGCTGAAGCTTTCTTT.

This clone occurred once. This chain connects TRBV29-1 to TRBJ2-5, with 13 bases matching TRBD2. The CDR3 runs to 18 residues. With V trimmed by 3 bases and J by 3 bases, 13 bases remained unmatched. Per germline, CDR1 SQVTM and CDR2 ANQGSEA. DNA of the CDR3: TGCAGCGTTGAGTTCCCCCTGACTAGCGGGGGGCCCGAAGAGACCCAGTACTTC. It encodes CSVEFPLTSGGPEETQYF.

The rearrangement links TRBV5-1 to TRBJ1-6; D is unclear. Trimming left V 4 bases short and J 0 bases short, with 11 bases between. The germline gives CDR1 SGHRS, CDR2 YFSETQ. The CDR3 is made up of 16 amino acids. Here the CDR3 reads CASSEGRASYNSPLHF. The DNA of the CDR3 is TGCGCCAGCAGCGAGGGCCGGGCCTCCTATAATTCACCCCTCCACTTT.

The V and J genes are TRBV4-1 and TRBJ2-2; TRBD1 matches at 7 bases. After removal of 2 bases from V and 7 bases from J, the junction contained 4 bases not matched to a gene. The CDR3 contains 14 residues. CDR1 MGHRA and CDR2 YSYEKL come from the germline V gene. CDR3 amino acids: CASSQTGVDGELFF. CDR3 nucleotide sequence: TGCGCCAGCAGCCAAACAGGGGTGGACGGGGAGCTGTTTTTT.

This chain joins TRBV6-5 and TRBJ1-2; D is undetermined. CDR1 and CDR2 (germline): MNHEY, SVGAGI. The V and J ends lost 5 bases and 3 bases respectively, with 10 bases between them. The CDR3 extends over 13 amino acids. The DNA of the CDR3 is TGTGCCAGCAGTGGTGGGAGTTACTATGGCTACACCTTC. Translation: CASSGGSYYGYTF.